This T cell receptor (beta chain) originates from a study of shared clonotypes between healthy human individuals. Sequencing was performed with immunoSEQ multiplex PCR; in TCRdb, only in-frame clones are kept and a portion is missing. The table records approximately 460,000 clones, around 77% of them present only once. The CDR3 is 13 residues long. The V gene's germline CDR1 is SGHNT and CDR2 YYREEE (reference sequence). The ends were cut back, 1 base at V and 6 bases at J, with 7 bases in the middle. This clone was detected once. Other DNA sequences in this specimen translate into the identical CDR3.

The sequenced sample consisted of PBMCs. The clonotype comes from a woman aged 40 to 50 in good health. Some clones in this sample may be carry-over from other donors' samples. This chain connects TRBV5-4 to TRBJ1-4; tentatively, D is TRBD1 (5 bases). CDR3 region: CASSLTGDEKLFF. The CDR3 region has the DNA TGTGCCAGCAGCTTGACGGGGGATGAAAAACTGTTTTTT.